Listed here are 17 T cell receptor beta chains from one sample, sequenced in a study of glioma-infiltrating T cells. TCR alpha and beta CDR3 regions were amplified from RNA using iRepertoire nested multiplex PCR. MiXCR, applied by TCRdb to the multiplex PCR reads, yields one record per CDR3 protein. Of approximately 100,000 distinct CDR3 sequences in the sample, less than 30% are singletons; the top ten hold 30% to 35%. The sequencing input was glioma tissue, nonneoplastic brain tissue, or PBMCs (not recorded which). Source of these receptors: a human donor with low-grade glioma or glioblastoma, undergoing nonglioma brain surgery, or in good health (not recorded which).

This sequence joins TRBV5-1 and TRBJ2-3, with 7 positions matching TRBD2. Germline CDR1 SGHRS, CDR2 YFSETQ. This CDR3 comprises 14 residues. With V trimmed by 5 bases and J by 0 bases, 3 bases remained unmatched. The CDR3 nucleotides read TGCGCCAGCAGGCCGGGAGGTAGCACAGATACGCAGTATTTT. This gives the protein CASRPGGSTDTQYF.

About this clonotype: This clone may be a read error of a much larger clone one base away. In DNA form, the CDR3 reads TGTGCCAGTAGTATAAGTACCGGGGGCAATGAGCAGTTCTTC. It codes for CASSISTGGNEQFF. The rearrangement links TRBV19 to TRBJ2-1, with D maybe TRBD2 (6 bases). CDR3 length: 14 amino acids. The V and J ends lost 2 bases and 6 bases respectively, with 11 bases between them. Germline CDR1 and CDR2: LNHDA and SQIVND (reference sequence).

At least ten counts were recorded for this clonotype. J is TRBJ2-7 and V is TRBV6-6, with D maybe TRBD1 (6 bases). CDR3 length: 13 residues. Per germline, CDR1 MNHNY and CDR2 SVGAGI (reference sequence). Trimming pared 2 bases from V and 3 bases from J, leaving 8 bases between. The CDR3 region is CASSYDRNYEQYF. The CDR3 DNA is TGTGCCAGCAGTTACGACAGGAACTACGAGCAGTACTTC.

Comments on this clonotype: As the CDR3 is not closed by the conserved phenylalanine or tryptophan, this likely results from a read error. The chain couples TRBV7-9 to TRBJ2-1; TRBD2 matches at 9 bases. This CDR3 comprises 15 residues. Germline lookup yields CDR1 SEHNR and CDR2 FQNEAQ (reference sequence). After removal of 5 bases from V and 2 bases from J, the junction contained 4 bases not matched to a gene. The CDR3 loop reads CASSTIAGAYNEQFL. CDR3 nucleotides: TGTGCCAGCAGCACGATAGCGGGAGCCTACAATGAGCAGTTCCTC.

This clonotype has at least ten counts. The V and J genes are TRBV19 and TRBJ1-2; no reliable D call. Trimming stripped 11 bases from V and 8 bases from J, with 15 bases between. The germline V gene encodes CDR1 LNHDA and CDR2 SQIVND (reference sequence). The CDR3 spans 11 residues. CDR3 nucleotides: TGTGCCGCACGGTCGGGTGGAGGCTACACCTTC. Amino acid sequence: CAARSGGGYTF.

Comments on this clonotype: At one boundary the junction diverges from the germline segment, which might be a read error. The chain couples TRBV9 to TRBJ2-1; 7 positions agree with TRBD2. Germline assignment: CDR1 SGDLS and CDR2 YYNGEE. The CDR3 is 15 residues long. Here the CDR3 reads CASSVGLAIYNKQFF. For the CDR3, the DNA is TGTGCCAGCAGCGTAGGACTAGCTATTTACAATAAGCAGTTCTTC.

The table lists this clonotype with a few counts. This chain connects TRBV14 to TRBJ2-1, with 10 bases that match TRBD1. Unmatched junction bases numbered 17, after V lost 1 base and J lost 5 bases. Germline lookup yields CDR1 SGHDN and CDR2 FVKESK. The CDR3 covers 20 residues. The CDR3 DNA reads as TGTGCCAGCAGCCAAGTGTTTGGGACAGGGGCTTTGGCGGGAAACAATGAGCAGTTCTTC. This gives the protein CASSQVFGTGALAGNNEQFF.

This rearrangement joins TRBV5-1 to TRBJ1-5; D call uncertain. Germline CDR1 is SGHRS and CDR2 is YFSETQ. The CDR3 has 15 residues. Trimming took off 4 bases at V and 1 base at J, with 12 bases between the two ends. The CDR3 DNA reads TGCGCCAGCAGCCTGCTTTATGGAAGCAATCAGCCCCAGCATTTT. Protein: CASSLLYGSNQPQHF.

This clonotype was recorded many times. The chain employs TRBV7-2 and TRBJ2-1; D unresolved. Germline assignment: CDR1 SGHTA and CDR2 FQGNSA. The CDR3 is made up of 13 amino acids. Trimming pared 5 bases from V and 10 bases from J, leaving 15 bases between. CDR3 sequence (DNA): TGTGCCAGCAGCCACCCGGGCGGTGGCGAGCAGTTCTTC. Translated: CASSHPGGGEQFF.

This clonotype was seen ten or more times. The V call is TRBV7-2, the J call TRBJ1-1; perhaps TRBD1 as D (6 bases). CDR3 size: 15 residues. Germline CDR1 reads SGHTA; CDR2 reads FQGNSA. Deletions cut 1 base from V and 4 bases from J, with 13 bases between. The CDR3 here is CASSLGRGLGTEAFF. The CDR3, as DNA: TGTGCCAGCAGCTTAGGCAGGGGATTAGGCACTGAAGCTTTCTTT.

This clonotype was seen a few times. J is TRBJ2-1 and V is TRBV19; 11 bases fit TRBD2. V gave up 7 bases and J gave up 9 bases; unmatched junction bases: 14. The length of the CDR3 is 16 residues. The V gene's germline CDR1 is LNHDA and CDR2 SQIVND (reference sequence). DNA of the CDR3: TGTGCCAGTAAACAACCGGGACTAGCGGTTCCGGCTGAGCAGTTCTTC. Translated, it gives CASKQPGLAVPAEQFF.

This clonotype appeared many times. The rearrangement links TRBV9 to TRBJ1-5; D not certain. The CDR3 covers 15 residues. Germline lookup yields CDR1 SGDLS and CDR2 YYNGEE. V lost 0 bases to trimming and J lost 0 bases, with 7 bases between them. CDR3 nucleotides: TGTGCCAGCAGCGTAGGAACGACTAGCAATCAGCCCCAGCATTTT. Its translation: CASSVGTTSNQPQHF.

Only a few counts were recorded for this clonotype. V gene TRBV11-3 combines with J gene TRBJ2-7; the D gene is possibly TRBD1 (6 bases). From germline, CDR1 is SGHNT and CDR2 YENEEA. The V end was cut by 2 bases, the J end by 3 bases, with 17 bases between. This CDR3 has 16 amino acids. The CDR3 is CASSLRGRDTRYEQYF. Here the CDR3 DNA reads TGTGCCAGCAGCTTAAGGGGCCGGGACACCCGCTACGAGCAGTACTTC.

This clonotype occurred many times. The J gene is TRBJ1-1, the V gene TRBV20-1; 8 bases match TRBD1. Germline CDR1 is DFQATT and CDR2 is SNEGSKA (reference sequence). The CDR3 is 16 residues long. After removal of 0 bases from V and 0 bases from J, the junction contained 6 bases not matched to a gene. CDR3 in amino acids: CSARDTTGVMNTEAFF. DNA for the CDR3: TGCAGTGCTAGAGATACGACAGGGGTTATGAACACTGAAGCTTTCTTT.

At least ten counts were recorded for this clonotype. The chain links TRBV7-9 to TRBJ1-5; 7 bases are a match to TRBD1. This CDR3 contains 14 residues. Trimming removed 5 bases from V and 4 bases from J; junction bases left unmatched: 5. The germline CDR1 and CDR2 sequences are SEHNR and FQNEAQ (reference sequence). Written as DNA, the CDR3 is TGTGCCAGCAGCCGGACAGGACCGAATCAGCCCCAGCATTTT. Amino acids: CASSRTGPNQPQHF.

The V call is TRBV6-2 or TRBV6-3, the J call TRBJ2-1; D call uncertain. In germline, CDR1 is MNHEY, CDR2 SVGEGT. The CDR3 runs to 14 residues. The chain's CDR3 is CVITTAASYNEQFF. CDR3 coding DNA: TGTGTTATCACCACGGCGGCTTCGTACAATGAGCAGTTCTTC.

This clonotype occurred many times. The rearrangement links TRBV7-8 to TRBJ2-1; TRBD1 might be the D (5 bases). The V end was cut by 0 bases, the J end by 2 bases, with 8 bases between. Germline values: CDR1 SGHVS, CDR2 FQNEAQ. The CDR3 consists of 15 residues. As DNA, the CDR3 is TGTGCCAGCAGCTTAGCAGGACATACCTACAATGAGCAGTTCTTC. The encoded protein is CASSLAGHTYNEQFF.